This is a list of T cell receptor beta chains from one sample in a study of T cells in Graves' hyperthyroidism and ophthalmopathy. Via MiXCR, TCRdb re-called the multiplex PCR reads, giving one row per CDR3 protein. The table records hundreds of thousands of distinct CDR3 sequences, under 15% of them present only once. Sequencing was carried out using blood. The receptor source for this set is a woman between 18 and 30 years old with Graves' hyperthyroidism. Each CDR3 is given with its conserved first and last residue. Each record gives: D gene, J gene, clone size, V gene, CDR3 protein, CDR3 DNA. A D gene is named only where the DNA matches it firmly. Clone size is shown for a subset of rows, as once, few, many or a class of expanded clone.

D: NA; J: TRBJ2-7; size: many; V: TRBV7-9; CDR3: CASSHGGRHYEQYF; DNA: TGTGCCAGCAGCCACGGCGGCAGACACTACGAGCAGTACTTC
D: NA; J: TRBJ2-1; size: many; V: TRBV30; CDR3: CAWSPLAEQFF; DNA: TGTGCCTGGAGTCCACTCGCAGAGCAGTTCTTC
D: TRBD1; J: TRBJ2-1; size: many; V: TRBV6-5; CDR3: CASSYGTGAYNEQFF; DNA: TGTGCCAGCAGTTACGGGACAGGGGCCTACAATGAGCAGTTCTTC
D: NA; J: TRBJ2-7; size: NA; V: TRBV20-1; CDR3: CSASAPSYEQYF; DNA: TGCAGTGCCTCGGCTCCCTCCTACGAGCAGTACTTC
D: TRBD2; J: TRBJ2-5; size: few; V: TRBV4-1; CDR3: CASSHLGRELVETQYF; DNA: TGCGCCAGCAGCCATTTGGGGCGGGAGTTAGTGGAGACCCAGTACTTC
D: NA; J: TRBJ2-7; size: few; V: TRBV7-2; CDR3: CASSIGHRYEQYF; DNA: TGTGCCAGCAGCATTGGGCACCGCTACGAGCAGTACTTC
D: NA; J: TRBJ1-3; size: few; V: TRBV30; CDR3: CAWRDTSLAGNTIYF; DNA: TGTGCCTGGAGGGACACCTCCCTAGCGGGAAACACCATATATTTT
D: NA; J: TRBJ2-5; size: many; V: TRBV3-2; CDR3: CASSQRTRIAGGPFLETQYF; DNA: TGTGCCAGCAGCCAGAGGACGAGAATAGCGGGAGGGCCGTTTTTGGAGACCCAGTACTTC
D: NA; J: TRBJ1-6; size: many; V: TRBV12-3/TRBV12-4; CDR3: CASSNTQGMVSPLHF; DNA: TGTGCCAGCAGCAATACCCAGGGGATGGTTTCACCCCTCCACTTT
D: TRBD1; J: TRBJ1-1; size: many; V: TRBV7-9; CDR3: CASSSRQGRSTEAFF; DNA: TGTGCCAGCAGCTCCCGACAGGGTCGGAGCACTGAAGCTTTCTTT
D: TRBD1; J: TRBJ1-5; size: many; V: TRBV2; CDR3: CASRDRGNQPQHF; DNA: TGTGCCAGCAGGGACAGGGGAAATCAGCCCCAGCATTTT
D: NA; J: TRBJ2-3; size: NA; V: TRBV6-1; CDR3: CASSVEQSGDTQYF; DNA: TGTGCCAGCAGTGTTGAGCAGTCGGGAGATACGCAGTATTTT
D: NA; J: TRBJ2-7; size: NA; V: TRBV6-2/TRBV6-3; CDR3: CASSYATGSSYEQYF; DNA: TGTGCCAGCAGTTACGCTACGGGAAGCTCCTACGAGCAGTACTTC
D: TRBD1; J: TRBJ2-1; size: many; V: TRBV18; CDR3: CASSSGQNNEQFF; DNA: TGTGCCAGCTCATCGGGACAGAACAATGAGCAGTTCTTC
D: NA; J: TRBJ1-4; size: many; V: TRBV5-1; CDR3: CASSLARDIADEKLFF; DNA: TGCGCCAGCAGCTTGGCCAGGGACATTGCGGATGAAAAACTGTTTTTT
D: TRBD1; J: TRBJ2-7; size: NA; V: TRBV6-9; CDR3: CASSYPGQGHNEQYF; DNA: TGTGCCAGCAGTTACCCCGGACAGGGTCACAACGAGCAGTACTTC
D: NA; J: TRBJ2-1; size: NA; V: TRBV4-2; CDR3: CASSHPPFENEQFF; DNA: TGTGCCAGCAGCCACCCCCCCTTTGAGAATGAGCAGTTCTTC
D: TRBD2; J: TRBJ2-3; size: many; V: TRBV6-1; CDR3: CASSERREGGDTQYF; DNA: TGTGCCAGCAGTGAAAGACGGGAGGGCGGAGATACGCAGTATTTT